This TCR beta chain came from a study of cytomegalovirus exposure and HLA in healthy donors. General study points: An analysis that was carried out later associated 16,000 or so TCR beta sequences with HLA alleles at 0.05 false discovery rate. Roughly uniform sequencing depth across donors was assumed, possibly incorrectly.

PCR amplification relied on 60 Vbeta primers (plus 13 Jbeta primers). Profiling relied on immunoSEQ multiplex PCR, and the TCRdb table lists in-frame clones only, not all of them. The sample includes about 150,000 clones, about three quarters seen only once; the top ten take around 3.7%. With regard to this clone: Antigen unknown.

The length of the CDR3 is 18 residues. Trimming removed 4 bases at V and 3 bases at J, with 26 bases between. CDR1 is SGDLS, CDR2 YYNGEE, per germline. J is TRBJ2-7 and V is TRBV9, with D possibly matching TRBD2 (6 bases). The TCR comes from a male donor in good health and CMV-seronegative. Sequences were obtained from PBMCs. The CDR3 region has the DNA TGTGCCAGCAGCCCATCCGGGGGAACTCTTTTGAGCCTCTACGAGCAGTACTTC. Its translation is CASSPSGGTLLSLYEQYF.